The subject of this entry is one T cell receptor beta chain. The antigen is not known. This specimen comes from a study of PD-1 blockade in mismatch repair-deficient tumors. Study overall: All were previously treated, progressing patients with approximately 11 mismatch repair-deficient cancer types. Study observations and caveats: Tumor-resident clones, often undetectable pretreatment in blood, expanded then contracted after pembrolizumab.

Generated by immunoSEQ multiplex PCR, the TCRdb table keeps only in-frame clones and is missing some. The table records 100,000 to 150,000 clones, 86% of them present only once. Every patient had mismatch repair deficiency by PCR or immunohistochemistry. TCR sequencing covered a few patients who responded to pembrolizumab. The CDR3 has 13 amino acids. Germline V gene data show CDR1 as LGHNA and CDR2 as YNFKEQ. Trimming cost V 0 bases and J 10 bases, with 12 bases left between them. The input for sequencing was peripheral blood, taken 44 weeks after starting pembrolizumab. The origin of this receptor is an adult with mismatch repair-deficient cancer. The chain is built from TRBV4-2 and TRBJ1-2; D is unresolved. The CDR3 coding sequence is TGTGCCAGCAGCCAAGACGAAAGGGATGTCTACACCTTC. Encoded protein: CASSQDERDVYTF.